Given below is one T cell receptor beta chain in context. A much larger clone is a single base away; this may be a read error. Sorting selected naive CD8 T cells with a CD8+CD4-CCR7+CD45RA+ phenotype. The entry originates in a study of molecular identifiers for immune sequencing clone quantification. Study information: Replicate experiments divided RNA from around 20,000 or 100,000 naive CD8 cells into five parts and sequenced four.

Per germline, CDR1 MNHEY and CDR2 SMNVEV (reference sequence). The CDR3 spans 16 residues. Methods described previously were used for bulk TCR libraries, and listed TCR primers were applied. TCRdb re-called the PCR reads with MiXCR, one entry per CDR3 protein. Of 37,000 or so distinct CDR3 sequences in the sample, roughly 22% were seen once. The chain recombines TRBV27 with TRBJ2-1; no definite D call. Input material: naive CD8+ T cells from blood, with Jurkat cell RNA spiked in. Subset in this sample: FACS-sorted CD8+CD4-CCR7+CD45RA+ naive T cells. The source of this sequence is a human donor in good health. Some libraries in this study had Jurkat cell RNA spiked in. CDR3 nucleotide sequence: TGTGCCAGCAGTTTATCGCTCCTTAGCTCCGACAATGAGCAGTTCTTC. Amino acid sequence: CASSLSLLSSDNEQFF.